The rows below give T cell receptor beta chains drawn from one sample of a study of blood T cell repertoires in COVID-19. The method was immunoSEQ multiplex PCR; TCRdb's version includes in-frame clones alone and lacks a portion of them. The sample has approximately 150,000 clones, just under 85% seen once. Sequencing was carried out using PBMCs or T cells enriched from blood (not recorded which). The receptors were gathered from a woman aged 35 to 49 who had recovered from COVID-19. The CDR3 runs from the conserved cysteine through the conserved F or W. D genes are given only for firm matches. Only some rows state a clone size, as once, few, many or a class for expanded clones.

d_gene | j_gene | abundance | v_gene | CDR3aa | CDR3nt
- | TRBJ2-1 | - | TRBV15 | CATSSPAGDTYNEQFF | TGTGCCACCAGCTCTCCAGCCGGTGACACCTACAATGAGCAGTTCTTC
- | TRBJ2-1 | - | TRBV30 | CAWSGSGHYNEQFF | TGTGCCTGGAGTGGGTCGGGACACTACAATGAGCAGTTCTTC
- | TRBJ2-1 | - | TRBV7-9 | CASSFQASYNEQFF | TGTGCCAGCAGCTTCCAAGCTAGCTACAATGAGCAGTTCTTC
- | TRBJ1-2 | - | TRBV12-3/TRBV12-4 | CASSLRQGDGYTF | TGTGCCAGCAGTTTAAGGCAGGGCGATGGCTACACCTTC
- | TRBJ1-2 | few | TRBV18 | CASSPEQGPRGGYTF | TGTGCCAGCTCACCCGAACAGGGTCCGAGAGGAGGCTACACCTTC
TRBD2 | TRBJ2-1 | few | TRBV20-1 | CSAAGGGEQFF | TGCAGTGCTGCGGGGGGGGGTGAGCAGTTCTTC
TRBD2 | TRBJ2-1 | - | TRBV4-2 | CASSQAGSGGPYNEQFF | TGTGCCAGCAGCCAAGCTGGATCGGGGGGGCCTTACAATGAGCAGTTCTTC
TRBD1 | TRBJ2-4 | - | TRBV6-6 | CASSPLGTAKNIQYF | TGTGCCAGCAGCCCCCTCGGGACAGCAAAAAACATTCAGTACTTC
- | TRBJ2-2 | - | TRBV9 | CASSPRGTNTGELFF | TGTGCCAGCAGCCCCCGGGGGACGAACACCGGGGAGCTGTTTTTT
- | TRBJ2-7 | once | TRBV28 | CASTSITVGYEQYF | TGTGCCAGCACCTCTATCACAGTAGGCTACGAGCAGTACTTC
- | TRBJ1-3 | - | TRBV4-1 | CASSQGPRGRALGNTIYF | TGCGCCAGCAGCCAGGGCCCCCGGGGAAGAGCACTGGGAAACACCATATATTTT
- | TRBJ1-2 | - | TRBV4-1 | CASSQRDSYGYTF | TGCGCCAGCAGCCAACGTGACAGCTATGGCTACACCTTC
TRBD1 | TRBJ1-4 | - | TRBV3-1/TRBV3-2 | CASSQGQALEKLFF | TGTGCCAGCAGCCAGGGACAGGCCCTCGAAAAACTGTTTTTT
- | TRBJ2-5 | few | TRBV19 | CASSIVRDSQETQYF | TGTGCCAGTAGTATAGTGCGGGACAGCCAAGAGACCCAGTACTTC
TRBD1 | TRBJ1-1 | - | TRBV19 | CASRLQWDRRTTEAFF | TGTGCCAGTAGATTACAATGGGACAGGAGGACCACTGAAGCTTTCTTT
- | TRBJ1-6 | once | TRBV4-2 | CASNVGQESSPLHF | TGTGCCAGCAATGTGGGGCAGGAAAGTTCACCCCTCCACTTT
- | TRBJ2-7 | - | TRBV7-8 | CASSTNAYEQYF | TGTGCCAGCAGCACTAACGCCTACGAGCAGTACTTC
- | TRBJ2-1 | - | TRBV4-1 | CASAPGDRDNEQFF | TGCGCCAGCGCCCCAGGGGATCGGGACAATGAGCAGTTCTTC
- | TRBJ1-3 | - | TRBV7-5 | CARSYRSSGNTIYF | TGTGCCAGAAGCTACAGGAGCTCTGGAAACACCATATATTTT
- | TRBJ1-1 | - | TRBV4-1 | CASSQGQSVVTEAFF | TGCGCCAGCAGCCAAGGACAGTCCGTGGTCACTGAAGCTTTCTTT
- | TRBJ2-7 | - | TRBV11-2 | CASSLVLYEQYF | TGTGCCAGCAGCTTAGTACTCTACGAGCAGTACTTC
TRBD2 | TRBJ2-1 | once | TRBV3-1/TRBV3-2 | CASSIGSGRSPYNEQFF | TGTGCCAGCAGCATCGGGAGCGGGAGAAGTCCCTACAATGAGCAGTTCTTC
TRBD1 | TRBJ1-1 | - | TRBV4-1 | CASSRAMDRAFF | TGCGCCAGCAGCCGGGCCATGGACAGGGCTTTCTTT
TRBD1 | TRBJ1-6 | - | TRBV27 | CASSRRRQGENSPLHF | TGTGCCAGCAGCCGTCGTAGACAGGGGGAGAATTCACCCCTCCACTTT
- | TRBJ2-3 | - | TRBV7-3 | CASSKQGGTDTQYF | TGTGCCAGCAGCAAACAGGGGGGGACAGATACGCAGTATTTT
- | TRBJ2-1 | - | TRBV5-8 | CASSLYGQYYNEQFF | TGTGCCAGCAGCTTGTACGGACAGTACTACAATGAGCAGTTCTTC
- | TRBJ1-3 | - | TRBV19 | CASSMRFQSSGNTIYF | TGTGCCAGTAGTATGCGGTTTCAGAGCTCTGGAAACACCATATATTTT
- | TRBJ1-2 | once | TRBV7-6 | CASSLGAGQGYTF | TGTGCCAGCAGCTTAGGGGCAGGACAGGGCTACACCTTC
- | TRBJ1-5 | once | TRBV19 | CASRSVPLGPQHF | TGTGCCAGTAGGAGCGTCCCGTTGGGGCCCCAGCATTTT
TRBD2 | TRBJ2-1 | - | TRBV9 | CASSPRTSGRVEQFF | TGTGCCAGCAGCCCAAGGACTAGCGGGAGGGTTGAGCAGTTCTTC
- | TRBJ1-1 | - | TRBV5-1 | CASSLGVTRGTEAFF | TGCGCCAGCAGCTTGGGGGTGACGAGAGGTACTGAAGCTTTCTTT
TRBD2 | TRBJ2-3 | - | TRBV11-2 | CASSRLAGTSTDTQYF | TGTGCCAGCAGCCGATTAGCGGGAACTAGCACAGATACGCAGTATTTT
TRBD1 | TRBJ2-5 | - | TRBV11-2 | CASRQGQGETQYF | TGTGCCAGCAGGCAAGGACAGGGAGAGACCCAGTACTTC
TRBD2 | TRBJ2-1 | - | TRBV7-9 | CASSYEAGGLNEQFF | TGTGCCAGCAGTTATGAAGCGGGAGGGCTTAATGAGCAGTTCTTC
TRBD1 | TRBJ2-6 | - | TRBV5-1 | CASYRGQTGANVLTF | TGCGCCAGCTACAGGGGGCAGACTGGGGCCAACGTCCTGACTTTC
- | TRBJ1-1 | - | TRBV2 | CASSDREYLRLNTEAFF | TGTGCCAGCAGTGACCGGGAGTACTTGCGGTTAAACACTGAAGCTTTCTTT
TRBD2 | TRBJ2-2 | - | TRBV7-3 | CASSTGLSGGTGELFF | TGTGCCAGCAGTACCGGGCTCAGCGGGGGCACCGGGGAGCTGTTTTTT
- | TRBJ2-1 | once | TRBV7-8 | CASSLGVERPYNEQFF | TGTGCCAGCAGCTTAGGTGTGGAGCGGCCATACAATGAGCAGTTCTTC
- | TRBJ2-7 | - | TRBV6-5 | CASRGDFYEQYF | TGTGCCAGCAGAGGGGACTTCTACGAGCAGTACTTC
TRBD1 | TRBJ2-7 | - | TRBV5-1 | CASSAGQGGYEQYF | TGCGCCAGCAGCGCAGGACAGGGTGGCTACGAGCAGTACTTC
- | TRBJ1-4 | - | TRBV5-5 | CASSFSGGPNEKLFF | TGTGCCAGCAGCTTCTCCGGAGGGCCTAATGAAAAACTGTTTTTT
- | TRBJ1-1 | - | TRBV15 | CATEKVGGNTEAFF | TGTGCCACCGAGAAGGTAGGGGGTAACACTGAAGCTTTCTTT
TRBD2 | TRBJ2-2 | - | TRBV3-1/TRBV3-2 | CASSQSSAGARSGELFF | TGTGCCAGCAGCCAATCATCGGCGGGAGCCCGATCCGGGGAGCTGTTTTTT
TRBD1 | TRBJ2-5 | - | TRBV7-6 | CASSAGDWTGRETQYF | TGTGCCAGCAGCGCCGGGGATTGGACAGGGAGGGAGACCCAGTACTTC
- | TRBJ2-2 | - | TRBV13 | CASRTGANTGELFF | TGTGCCAGCAGAACAGGCGCGAACACCGGGGAGCTGTTTTTT
- | TRBJ1-3 | - | TRBV7-8 | CASSLRAGPGSGNTIYF | TGTGCCAGCAGCTTAAGGGCGGGACCTGGCTCTGGAAACACCATATATTTT
- | TRBJ1-2 | - | TRBV15 | CATSRDRGHYTF | TGTGCCACCAGCAGAGATAGAGGGCACTACACCTTC
- | TRBJ2-3 | - | TRBV5-6 | CASSLPGSTDTQYF | TGTGCCAGCAGCTTGCCAGGGAGCACAGATACGCAGTATTTT
- | TRBJ2-7 | - | TRBV5-1 | CASSHRRSYEQYF | TGCGCCAGCAGCCACAGGCGCTCCTACGAGCAGTACTTC
TRBD2 | TRBJ2-1 | - | TRBV5-1 | CASRGEAGALGEQFF | TGCGCCAGCAGGGGGGAAGCGGGAGCCCTCGGTGAGCAGTTCTTC
TRBD1 | TRBJ1-4 | many | TRBV18 | CASSPSTTGGGEKLFF | TGTGCCAGCTCACCATCGACGACAGGGGGAGGTGAAAAACTGTTTTTT
- | TRBJ2-1 | once | TRBV18 | CASSPFSGTYGEQFF | TGTGCCAGCTCACCATTTTCCGGGACTTACGGTGAGCAGTTCTTC
- | TRBJ2-5 | - | TRBV5-1 | CASSLDTLGETQYF | TGCGCCAGCAGCTTGGATACGCTAGGAGAGACCCAGTACTTC
- | TRBJ1-2 | - | TRBV6-1 | CASSEAGGGYGYTF | TGTGCCAGCAGTGAAGCGGGAGGGGGCTATGGCTACACCTTC
- | TRBJ1-3 | - | TRBV15 | CATSSEIGVPPLESFSGNTIYF | TGTGCCACCAGCAGCGAAATCGGGGTCCCCCCTTTAGAGAGTTTCTCTGGAAACACCATATATTTT